This TCR beta chain came from a study of PD-L1 blockade in urothelial cancer. Whole-study context: Bladder-origin urothelial cancer in males covered about 90% of the 29 patients. The median number of T cells present in blood samples was under 150,000. Overall study results and limits: TCR clonality was measured in pretreatment peripheral blood. Clonality below the median predicted better survival.

With regard to this clone: The antigen remains undetermined.

The investigators introduced synthetic TCR analog templates into each PCR as spikes. Profiling relied on immunoSEQ multiplex PCR, and the TCRdb table lists in-frame clones only, not all of them. The table includes roughly 50,000 clones, approximately 80% detected once. Germline V lookup: CDR1 SGHRS, CDR2 YFSETQ. The CDR3 length is 15 residues. V dropped 0 bases and J dropped 4 bases, with 8 bases sitting between them. The chain has TRBV5-1 and TRBJ1-6; D might be TRBD1 (5 bases). Sequenced here: PBMCs, sampled around atezolizumab (anti-PD-L1) treatment. The receptor's source is a man between 65 and 85 years old with urothelial cancer. CDR3 protein: CASSLEQDYNSPLHF. In DNA, the CDR3 is TGCGCCAGCAGCTTGGAACAGGATTATAATTCACCCCTCCACTTT.